The T cell receptor (beta chain) described here comes from a study of blood T cell repertoires in COVID-19 (dated by TCRdb to 2020 to 2022). Regarding the complete study: Collaborator samples came from the United States, Italy and Spain and covered acute and convalescent phases of COVID-19. Where available, HLA class I and class II types were obtained from metadata supplied by the sample provider rather than from assay-based typing. The material from the prospective study consisted of cDNA or gDNA derived from T cells, B-cell-depleted T cells, or PBMCs. Samples were obtained from the ongoing ImmuneRACE study (first 160 participants) and from over a thousand subjects provided by 6 global collaborators. Nearly every sample came with metadata listing a de-identified subject ID, COVID-19 status, age in years and sex. The dataset comprised deeply sampled blood TCRbeta repertoires from subjects exposed to, actively infected with, or recovered from COVID-19. A freely available public database, intended as a resource for researchers studying the immune response to SARS-CoV-2, is where the repertoires were released.

TCRbeta CDR3 regions were amplified from genomic DNA by means of the immunoSEQ Assay, a bias-controlled multiplex PCR. In the paper's pipeline: The number of nucleated cells in each sample was estimated from the amplification of reference gene primers within the assay. Sequence reads were collapsed and filtered to measure the absolute abundance of every unique TCRbeta CDR3 rearrangement. Productive Simpson clonality was computed per sample as the square root of Simpson's diversity index over productive rearrangements. Held by TCRdb, this immuneACCESS table contains in-frame sequences only and omits some clones. Under half of the omission traces to an unresolved V gene where checked; the cause of the rest is unknown. The DNA gave D and trimming, while V, J and clone size come from that table. This sample gives about 150,000 clones in total; approximately 80% of them show up just once. 9% to 14% of the sample belongs to the ten largest clones.

Overall study outcomes, separate from this receptor: Clinical and demographic metadata were provided uncurated, with the amount varying by source and participant.

Comment on this clone: Its recognized antigen is unknown. Base qualities are not at hand, and no much larger clone is one base apart.

Taken from cysteine to phenylalanine, the CDR3 has 16 residues. Here the CDR3 DNA is all that survives: 48 bases in frame from base 1. CDR1 SGHRS and CDR2 YFSETQ were looked up in the germline V gene. Trimming takes 0 bases off V and 5 bases off J; junction bases not matched to a gene: 8. At one collaborating source in Seattle, patients were enrolled during active infection and were followed longitudinally through the course of disease. Collaborating institutions collected whole blood in K2EDTA tubes following their own protocols. For TCRbeta analysis, collaborators shipped samples as frozen whole blood, isolated PBMCs, or DNA extracted from either of those sample types.

Sequenced material: peripheral blood. This clonotype originated in a woman aged 60 to 75 with COVID-19, enrolled during active disease. The V and J segments used are TRBV5-1 and TRBJ1-5, with 7 bases aligning to TRBD1. The CDR3 sequence is CASSLAGRDSHQPQHF. The nucleotides read TGCGCCAGCAGCTTGGCTGGACGGGACAGTCATCAGCCCCAGCATTTT.